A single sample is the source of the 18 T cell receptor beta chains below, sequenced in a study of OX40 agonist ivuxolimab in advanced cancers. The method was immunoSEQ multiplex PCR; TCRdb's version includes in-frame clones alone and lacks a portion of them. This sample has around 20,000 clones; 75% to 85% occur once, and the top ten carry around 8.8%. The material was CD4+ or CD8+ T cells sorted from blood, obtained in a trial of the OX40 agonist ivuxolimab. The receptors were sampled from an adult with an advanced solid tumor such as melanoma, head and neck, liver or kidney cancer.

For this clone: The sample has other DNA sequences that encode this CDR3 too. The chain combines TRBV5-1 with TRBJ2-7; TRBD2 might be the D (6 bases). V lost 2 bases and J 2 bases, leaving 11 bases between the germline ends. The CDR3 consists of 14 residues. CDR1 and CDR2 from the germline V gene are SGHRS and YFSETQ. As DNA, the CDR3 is TGCGCCAGCAGCTTTAGCGGTGGAACCTACGAGCAGTACTTC. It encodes CASSFSGGTYEQYF.

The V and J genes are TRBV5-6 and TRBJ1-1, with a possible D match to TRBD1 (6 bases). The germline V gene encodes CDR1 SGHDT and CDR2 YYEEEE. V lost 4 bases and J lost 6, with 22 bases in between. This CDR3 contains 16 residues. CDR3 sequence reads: CASSTTTHRAASEAFF. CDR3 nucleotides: TGTGCCAGCAGCACAACAACACACAGGGCAGCGTCTGAAGCTTTCTTT. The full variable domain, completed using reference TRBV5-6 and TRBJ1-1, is DAGVTQSPTHLIKTRGQQVTLRCSPKSGHDTVSWYQQALGQGPQFIFQYYEEEERQRGNFPDRFSGHQFPNYSSELNVNALLLGDSALYLCASSTTTHRAASEAFFGQGTRLTVV.

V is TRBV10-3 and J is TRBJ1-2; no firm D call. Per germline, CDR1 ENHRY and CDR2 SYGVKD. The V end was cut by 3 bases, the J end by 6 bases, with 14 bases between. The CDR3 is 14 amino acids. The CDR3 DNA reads TGTGCCATCAGTGAAACTCCAAGGGCGGATGGCTACACCTTC. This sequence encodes CAISETPRADGYTF.

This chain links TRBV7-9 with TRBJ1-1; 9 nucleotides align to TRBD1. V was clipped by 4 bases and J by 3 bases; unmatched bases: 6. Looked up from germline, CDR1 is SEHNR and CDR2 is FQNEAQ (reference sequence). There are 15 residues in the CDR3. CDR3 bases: TGTGCCAGCAGCTCCCAACAGGGGGCAGACACTGAAGCTTTCTTT. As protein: CASSSQQGADTEAFF. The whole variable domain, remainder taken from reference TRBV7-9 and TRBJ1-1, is DTGVSQNPRHKITKRGQNVTFRCDPISEHNRLYWYRQTLGQGPEFLTYFQNEAQLEKSRLLSDRFSAERPKGSFSTLEIQRTEQGDSAMYLCASSSQQGADTEAFFGQGTRLTVV.

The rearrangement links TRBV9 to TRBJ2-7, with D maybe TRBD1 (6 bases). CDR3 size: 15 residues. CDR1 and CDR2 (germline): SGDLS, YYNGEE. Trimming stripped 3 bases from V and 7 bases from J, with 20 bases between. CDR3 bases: TGTGCCAGCAGCGCCAGGGACCCGCCGAGGGGGGAGCAGTACTTC. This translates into CASSARDPPRGEQYF.

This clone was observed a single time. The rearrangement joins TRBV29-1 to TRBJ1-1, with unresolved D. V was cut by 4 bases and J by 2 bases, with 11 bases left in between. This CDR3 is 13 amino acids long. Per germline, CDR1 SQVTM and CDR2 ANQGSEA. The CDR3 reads CSVGPDLNTEAFF. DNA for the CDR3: TGCAGCGTTGGACCGGACCTAAACACTGAAGCTTTCTTT. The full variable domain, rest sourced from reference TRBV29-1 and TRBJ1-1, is SAVISQKPSRDICQRGTSLTIQCQVDSQVTMMFWYRQQPGQSLTLIATANQGSEATYESGFVIDKFPISRPNLTFSTLTVSNMSPEDSSIYLCSVGPDLNTEAFFGQGTRLTVV.

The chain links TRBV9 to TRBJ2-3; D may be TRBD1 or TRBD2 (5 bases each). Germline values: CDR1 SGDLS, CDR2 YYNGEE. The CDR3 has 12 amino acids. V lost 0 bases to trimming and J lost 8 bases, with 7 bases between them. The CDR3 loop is CASSVEGSTQYF. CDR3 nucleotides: TGTGCCAGCAGCGTAGAGGGGAGTACGCAGTATTTT.

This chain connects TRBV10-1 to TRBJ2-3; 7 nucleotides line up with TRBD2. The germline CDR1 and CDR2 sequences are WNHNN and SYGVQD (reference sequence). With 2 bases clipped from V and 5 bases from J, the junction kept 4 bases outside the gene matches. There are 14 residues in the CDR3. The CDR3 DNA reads TGCGCCAGCAGTGAGGAGGCGGGGGAAGATACGCAGTATTTT. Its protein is CASSEEAGEDTQYF.

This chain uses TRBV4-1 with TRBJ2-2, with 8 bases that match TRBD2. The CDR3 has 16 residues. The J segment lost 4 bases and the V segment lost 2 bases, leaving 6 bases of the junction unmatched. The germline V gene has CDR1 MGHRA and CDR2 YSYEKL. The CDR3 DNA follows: TGCGCCAGCAGCCAATTAGCGGGGCTCCGCACCGGGGAGCTGTTTTTT. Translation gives CASSQLAGLRTGELFF.

DNA for the CDR3: TGTGCCAGCAGTTATACCCGGGACACTTACGAGCAGTACTTC. Translated, it gives CASSYTRDTYEQYF. V gene TRBV27 combines with J gene TRBJ2-7, with D perhaps matching TRBD1 (6 bases). Germline values: CDR1 MNHEY, CDR2 SMNVEV (reference sequence). This CDR3 has 14 amino acids. The V end lost 4 bases, the J end lost 4 bases, and 14 bases lay between the germline ends.

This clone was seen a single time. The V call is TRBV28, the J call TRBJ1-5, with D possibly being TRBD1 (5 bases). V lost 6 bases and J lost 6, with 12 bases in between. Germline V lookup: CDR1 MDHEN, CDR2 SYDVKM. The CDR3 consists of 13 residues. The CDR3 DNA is TGTGCCAGCAGGGTCCGGGGGGGTCAGCCCCAGCATTTT. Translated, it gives CASRVRGGQPQHF.

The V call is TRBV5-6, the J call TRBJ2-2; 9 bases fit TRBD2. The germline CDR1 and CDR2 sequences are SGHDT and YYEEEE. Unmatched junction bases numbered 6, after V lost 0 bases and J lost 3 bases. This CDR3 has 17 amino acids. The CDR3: CASSLGYSGGYTGELFF. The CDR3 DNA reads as TGTGCCAGCAGCTTGGGCTACAGCGGGGGGTACACCGGGGAGCTGTTTTTT. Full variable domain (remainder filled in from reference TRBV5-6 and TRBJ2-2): DAGVTQSPTHLIKTRGQQVTLRCSPKSGHDTVSWYQQALGQGPQFIFQYYEEEERQRGNFPDRFSGHQFPNYSSELNVNALLLGDSALYLCASSLGYSGGYTGELFFGEGSRLTVL.

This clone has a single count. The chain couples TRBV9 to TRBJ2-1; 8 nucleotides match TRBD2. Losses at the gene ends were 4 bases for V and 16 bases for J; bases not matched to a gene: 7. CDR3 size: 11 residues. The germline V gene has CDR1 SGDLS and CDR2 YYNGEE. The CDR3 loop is CASSQGLEVFF. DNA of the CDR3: TGTGCCAGCAGCCAGGGACTAGAAGTCTTCTTC. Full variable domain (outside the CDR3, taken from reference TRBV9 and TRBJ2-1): DSGVTQTPKHLITATGQRVTLRCSPRSGDLSVYWYQQSLDQGLQFLIQYYNGEERAKGNILERFSAQQFPDLHSELNLSSLELGDSALYFCASSQGLEVFFGPGTRLTVL.

As DNA, the CDR3 is TGTGCCAGCAGCTCCGAACTAGCGGGGGGCTTCAATGAGCAGTTCTTC. It yields the protein CASSSELAGGFNEQFF. The rearrangement joins TRBV7-8 to TRBJ2-1; TRBD2 matches at 12 bases. The germline gives CDR1 SGHVS, CDR2 FQNEAQ. V trimming: 4 bases; J trimming: 6 bases; junction bases outside the gene matches: 7. This CDR3 has 16 residues.

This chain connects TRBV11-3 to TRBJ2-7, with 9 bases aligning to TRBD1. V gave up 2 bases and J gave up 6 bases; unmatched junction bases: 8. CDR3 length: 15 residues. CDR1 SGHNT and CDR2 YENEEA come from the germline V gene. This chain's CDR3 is CASSLPDRGPLEQYF. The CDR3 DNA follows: TGTGCCAGCAGCTTACCGGACAGGGGTCCCCTCGAGCAGTACTTC.

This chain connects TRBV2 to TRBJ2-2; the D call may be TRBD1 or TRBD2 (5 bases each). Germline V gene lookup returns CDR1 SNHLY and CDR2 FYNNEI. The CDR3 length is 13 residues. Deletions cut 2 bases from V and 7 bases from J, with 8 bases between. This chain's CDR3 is CASSEWGNGELFF. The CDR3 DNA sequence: TGTGCCAGCAGTGAATGGGGGAACGGGGAGCTGTTTTTT.

CDR3 residues: CASSPAGVITDTQYF. Here the CDR3 DNA reads TGTGCCAGCAGCCCTGCGGGGGTCATTACAGATACGCAGTATTTT. V usage is TRBV13 and J usage is TRBJ2-3; TRBD2 matches 7 bases. The germline CDR1 and CDR2 sequences are PRHDT and FYEKMQ (reference sequence). This CDR3 spans 15 amino acids. V lost 5 bases, J lost 3 bases, and 8 bases stayed unmatched.

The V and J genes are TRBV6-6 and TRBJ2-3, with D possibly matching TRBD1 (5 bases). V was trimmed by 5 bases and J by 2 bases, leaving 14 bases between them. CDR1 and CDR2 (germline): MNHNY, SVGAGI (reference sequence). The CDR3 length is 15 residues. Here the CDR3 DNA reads TGTGCCAGCAGTGCCAGGGAATTCTACACAGATACGCAGTATTTT. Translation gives CASSAREFYTDTQYF.